The clone carrying this TCR beta chain was picked up a small number of times. TCRdb used MiXCR to reprocess the PCR reads, holding one entry per CDR3 protein. The table includes around 20,000 distinct CDR3 sequences, around two fifths detected once. These data come from a study of immune characterization of retroperitoneal liposarcoma. CDR3 length: 15 amino acids. Between the trimmed V and J ends, which lost 2 bases and 0 bases, there was a span of 8 bases. Germline CDR1 reads MRHNA; CDR2 reads SNTAGT. The chain combines TRBV6-4 with TRBJ2-1; no firm D call. The TCR originated in a male donor with retroperitoneal liposarcoma. The specimen sequenced was blood. The CDR3 protein is CASSDGASSYNEQFF. The CDR3, as DNA: TGTGCCAGCAGTGACGGAGCTAGCTCCTACAATGAGCAGTTCTTC.